The clone carrying this T cell receptor beta chain was seen only a few times. Its antigen is not known. These data come from a study of CD8+ T cells in alopecia areata. Study at large: Twice daily, treated patients received 5 to 10 mg of oral tofacitinib. A 6-month off-drug phase came after tofacitinib, which had lasted 6 to 18 months. Broader study findings: Sequencing of scalp samples also captures resident alphabeta T cells of normal skin.

The treatment is: oral pan-JAK inhibitor, 5-10 mg twice daily. RNA was isolated and reverse transcribed to cDNA, the sequencing template. Libraries were prepared by immunoSEQ multiplex PCR; TCRdb keeps only in-frame clonotypes and omits some of them. Of 190,000 or so clones listed, about three fifths are singletons. In germline, CDR1 is SQVTM, CDR2 ANQGSEA. Deletions cut 1 base from V and 1 base from J, with 9 bases between. This CDR3 comprises 14 residues. The starting material was CD4+ T cells sorted from blood, obtained at week 24, from a patient treated with tofacitinib. The source of this sequence is a human donor with alopecia areata. The chain uses TRBV29-1 and TRBJ2-3; TRBD2 is a possible D gene (5 bases). CDR3 in DNA: TGCAGCGTTGAAGGGGAGTCGGGCACAGATACGCAGTATTTT. As protein: CSVEGESGTDTQYF.